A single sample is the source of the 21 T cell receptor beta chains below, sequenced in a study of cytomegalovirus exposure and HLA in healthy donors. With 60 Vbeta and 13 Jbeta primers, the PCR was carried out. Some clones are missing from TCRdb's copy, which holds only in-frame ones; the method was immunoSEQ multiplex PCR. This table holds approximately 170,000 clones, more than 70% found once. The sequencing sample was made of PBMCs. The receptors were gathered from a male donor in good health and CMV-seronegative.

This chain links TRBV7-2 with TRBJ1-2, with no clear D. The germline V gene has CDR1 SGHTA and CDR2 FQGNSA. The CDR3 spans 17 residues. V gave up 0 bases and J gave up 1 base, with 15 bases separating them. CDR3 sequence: CASSLARGAQVNYGYTF. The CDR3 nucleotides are TGTGCCAGCAGCTTAGCGCGAGGCGCTCAAGTTAACTATGGCTACACCTTC.

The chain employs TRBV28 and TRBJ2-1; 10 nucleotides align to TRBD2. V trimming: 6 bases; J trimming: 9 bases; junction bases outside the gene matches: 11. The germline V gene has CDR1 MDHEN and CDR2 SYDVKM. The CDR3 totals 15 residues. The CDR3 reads CASRGSGRALGEQFF. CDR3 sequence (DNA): TGTGCCAGCAGGGGAAGCGGGAGGGCCCTCGGTGAGCAGTTCTTC.

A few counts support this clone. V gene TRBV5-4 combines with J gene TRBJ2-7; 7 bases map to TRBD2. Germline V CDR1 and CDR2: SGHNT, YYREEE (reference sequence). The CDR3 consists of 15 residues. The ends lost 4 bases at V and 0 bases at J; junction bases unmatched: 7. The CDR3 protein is CASSGGGLGSYEQYF. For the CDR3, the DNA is TGTGCCAGCAGCGGGGGAGGGTTAGGCTCCTACGAGCAGTACTTC. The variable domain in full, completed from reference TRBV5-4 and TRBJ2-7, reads ETGVTQSPTHLIKTRGQQVTLRCSSQSGHNTVSWYQQALGQGPQFIFQYYREEENGRGNFPPRFSGLQFPNYSSELNVNALELDDSALYLCASSGGGLGSYEQYFGPGTRLTVT.

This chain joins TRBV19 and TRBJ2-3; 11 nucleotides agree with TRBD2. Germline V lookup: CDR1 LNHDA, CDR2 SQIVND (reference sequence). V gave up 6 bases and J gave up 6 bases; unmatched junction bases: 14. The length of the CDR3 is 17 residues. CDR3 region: CASRPASLAGVWDTQYF. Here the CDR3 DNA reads TGTGCCAGTAGACCAGCCTCACTAGCGGGAGTTTGGGATACGCAGTATTTT.

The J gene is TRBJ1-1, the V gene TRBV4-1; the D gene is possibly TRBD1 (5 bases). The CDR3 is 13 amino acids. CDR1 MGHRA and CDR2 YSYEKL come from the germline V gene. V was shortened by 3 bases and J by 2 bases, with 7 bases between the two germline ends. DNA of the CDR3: TGCGCCAGCAGCCATACAGGTAACACTGAAGCTTTCTTT. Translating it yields CASSHTGNTEAFF.

This chain's CDR3 is CASSPGQGETDTQYF. CDR3 in DNA: TGTGCCAGCAGCCCGGGACAGGGGGAGACAGATACGCAGTATTTT. V gene TRBV4-2 combines with J gene TRBJ2-3, with 11 bases identical to TRBD1. V shed 4 bases, J shed 3 bases, and the junction held 3 bases outside the gene matches. CDR1 LGHNA and CDR2 YNFKEQ come from the germline V gene. The CDR3 contains 15 residues.

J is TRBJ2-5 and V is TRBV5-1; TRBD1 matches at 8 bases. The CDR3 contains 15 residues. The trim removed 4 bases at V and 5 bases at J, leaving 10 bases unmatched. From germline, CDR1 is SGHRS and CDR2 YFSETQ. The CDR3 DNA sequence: TGCGCCAGCAGCATCAACAGGGGGATGAGTGAGACCCAGTACTTC. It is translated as CASSINRGMSETQYF.

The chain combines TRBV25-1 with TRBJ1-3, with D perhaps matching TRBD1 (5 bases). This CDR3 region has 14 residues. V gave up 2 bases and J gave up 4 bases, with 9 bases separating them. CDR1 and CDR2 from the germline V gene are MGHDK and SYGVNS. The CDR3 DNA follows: TGTGCCAGCAGTGAAACAGGTTCAGGAAACACCATATATTTT. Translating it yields CASSETGSGNTIYF. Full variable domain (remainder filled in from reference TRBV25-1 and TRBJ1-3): EADIYQTPRYLVIGTGKKITLECSQTMGHDKMYWYQQDPGMELHLIHYSYGVNSTEKGDLSSESTVSRIRTEHFPLTLESARPSHTSQYLCASSETGSGNTIYFGEGSWLTVV.

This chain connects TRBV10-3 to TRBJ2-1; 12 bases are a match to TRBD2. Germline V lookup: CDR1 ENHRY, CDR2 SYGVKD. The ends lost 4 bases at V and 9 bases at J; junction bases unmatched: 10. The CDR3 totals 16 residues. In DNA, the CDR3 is TGTGCCATCAGTGGTCTAGCGGGAGGGCCATCGACTGAGCAGTTCTTC. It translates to CAISGLAGGPSTEQFF.

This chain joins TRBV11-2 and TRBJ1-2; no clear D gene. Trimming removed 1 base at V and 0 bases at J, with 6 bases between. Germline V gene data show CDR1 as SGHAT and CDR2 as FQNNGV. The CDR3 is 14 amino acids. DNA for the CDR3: TGTGCCAGCAGCTTAGCACAGACTAACTATGGCTACACCTTC. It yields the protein CASSLAQTNYGYTF.

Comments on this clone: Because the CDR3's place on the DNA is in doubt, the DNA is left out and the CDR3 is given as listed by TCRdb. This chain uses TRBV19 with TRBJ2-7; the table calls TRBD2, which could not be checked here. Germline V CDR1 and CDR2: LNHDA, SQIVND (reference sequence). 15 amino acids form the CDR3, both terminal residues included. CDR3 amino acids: CASTSGRGRGAEQYF.

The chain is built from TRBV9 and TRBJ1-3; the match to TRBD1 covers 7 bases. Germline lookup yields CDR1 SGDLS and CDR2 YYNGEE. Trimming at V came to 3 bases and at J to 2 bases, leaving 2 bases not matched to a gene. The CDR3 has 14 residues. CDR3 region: CASSATGTGNTIYF. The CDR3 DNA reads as TGTGCCAGCAGCGCGACAGGGACTGGAAACACCATATATTTT.

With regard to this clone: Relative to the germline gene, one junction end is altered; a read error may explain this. Here the CDR3 DNA reads TGCGCCAGCAGCTCGGGACAGGGCGCTTCGGACTACTATGAGCAGTTCTTC. Translation gives CASSSGQGASDYYEQFF. The rearrangement joins TRBV4-1 to TRBJ2-1, with TRBD1 matching 9 bases. Germline-derived CDR1 and CDR2 are MGHRA and YSYEKL. The CDR3 is made up of 17 amino acids.

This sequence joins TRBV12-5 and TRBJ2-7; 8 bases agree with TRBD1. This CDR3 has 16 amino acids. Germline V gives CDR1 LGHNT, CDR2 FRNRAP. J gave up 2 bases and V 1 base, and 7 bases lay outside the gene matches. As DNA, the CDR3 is TGTGCTAGTGGTTTGGGATACCGGGACAGGCCCTACGAGCAGTACTTC. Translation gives CASGLGYRDRPYEQYF.

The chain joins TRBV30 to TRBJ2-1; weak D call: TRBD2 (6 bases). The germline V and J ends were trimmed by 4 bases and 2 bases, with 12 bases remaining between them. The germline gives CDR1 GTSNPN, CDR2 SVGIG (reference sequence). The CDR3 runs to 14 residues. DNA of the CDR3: TGTGCCTGGACAGGGAGGACACCCTACAATGAGCAGTTCTTC. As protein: CAWTGRTPYNEQFF.

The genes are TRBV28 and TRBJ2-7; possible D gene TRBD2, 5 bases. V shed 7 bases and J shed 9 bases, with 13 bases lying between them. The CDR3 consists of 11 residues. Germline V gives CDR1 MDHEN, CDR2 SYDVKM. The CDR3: CASTIAGGQYF. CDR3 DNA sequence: TGTGCCAGCACTATCGCGGGTGGGCAGTACTTC.

CDR3 sequence (DNA): TGTGCCAGCAGTGACCCAGGCCTGGGCTACACCTTC. Amino acids: CASSDPGLGYTF. This chain links TRBV6-1 with TRBJ1-2; D is uncertain. The germline gives CDR1 MNHNS, CDR2 SASEGT. The CDR3 loop spans 12 amino acids. Trimming removed 3 bases from V and 8 bases from J, with 10 bases in between.

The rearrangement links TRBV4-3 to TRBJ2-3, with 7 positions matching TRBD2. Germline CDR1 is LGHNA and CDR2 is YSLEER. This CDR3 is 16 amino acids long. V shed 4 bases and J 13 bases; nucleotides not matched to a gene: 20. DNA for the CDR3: TGCGCCAGCAGCCCGGGGCAAGCGGGGATATCTGGGAGAAAGTATTTT. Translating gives CASSPGQAGISGRKYF.

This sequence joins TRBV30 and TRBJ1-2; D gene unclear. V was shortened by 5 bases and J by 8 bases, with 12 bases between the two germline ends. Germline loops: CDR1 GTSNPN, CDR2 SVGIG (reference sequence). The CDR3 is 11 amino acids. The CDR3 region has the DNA TGTGCCTGGCAGGATTCGGGGGGCTACACCTTC. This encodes CAWQDSGGYTF.

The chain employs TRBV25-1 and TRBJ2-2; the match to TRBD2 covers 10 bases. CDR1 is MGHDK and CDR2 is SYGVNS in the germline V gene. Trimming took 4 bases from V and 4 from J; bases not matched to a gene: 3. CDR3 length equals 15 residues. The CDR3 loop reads CASSVAGGGTGELFF. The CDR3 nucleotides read TGTGCCAGCAGTGTAGCGGGAGGAGGCACCGGGGAGCTGTTTTTT.

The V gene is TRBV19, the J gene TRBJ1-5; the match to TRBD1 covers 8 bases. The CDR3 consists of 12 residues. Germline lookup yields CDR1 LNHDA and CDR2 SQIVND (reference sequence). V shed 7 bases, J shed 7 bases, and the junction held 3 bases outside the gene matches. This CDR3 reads CASNRGGQPQHF. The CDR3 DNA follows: TGTGCCAGTAACAGGGGGGGCCAGCCCCAGCATTTT.